The 8 T cell receptor beta chains below come from one sample, sequenced in a study of CD8 T cells in ankylosing spondylitis. General observations from the study: Roughly eight highly homologous variants made up a TCR beta motif that seemed to typify ankylosing spondylitis blood.

Their antigen targets remain unknown. In TCRdb, the 5' RACE reads were re-called with MiXCR into one record per CDR3 protein. Among under 250,000 distinct CDR3 sequences listed, just under 7.5% were seen once. The sequencing sample was made of blood, either unsorted or a sorted T cell fraction (not recorded which). These receptor sequences come from a male donor with ankylosing spondylitis.

This chain joins TRBV7-9 and TRBJ2-7; D is perhaps TRBD1 or TRBD2 (5 bases each). V was clipped by 5 bases and J by 6 bases, with 23 bases between them. This CDR3 comprises 16 residues. CDR1 is SEHNR and CDR2 is FQNEAQ in the germline V gene (reference sequence). CDR3 in amino acids: CASSTQFRDPSGEQYF. The DNA of the CDR3 is TGTGCCAGCAGCACTCAATTCCGGGACCCCAGCGGCGAGCAGTACTTC.

The table lists this clonotype with many counts. The genes are TRBV20-1 and TRBJ2-3; 8 nucleotides line up with TRBD2. CDR1 is DFQATT, CDR2 SNEGSKA, per germline (reference sequence). This CDR3 is 17 amino acids long. After removal of 5 bases from V and 0 bases from J, the junction contained 13 bases not matched to a gene. The chain's CDR3 is CSADRAGAFSSTDTQYF. The CDR3 region has the DNA TGCAGTGCTGACCGAGCGGGAGCCTTTTCTAGCACAGATACGCAGTATTTT.

The rearrangement uses TRBV9 and TRBJ2-1; D call uncertain. Trimming left V 0 bases short and J 11 bases short, with 21 bases between. Germline V gene data show CDR1 as SGDLS and CDR2 as YYNGEE. CDR3 length: 16 amino acids. CDR3 in amino acids: CASSVAGSDVLRKQFF. DNA for the CDR3: TGTGCCAGCAGCGTAGCCGGGTCGGACGTCCTTAGGAAGCAGTTCTTC.

This clonotype occurred a few times. This chain uses TRBV20-1 with TRBJ1-1; TRBD1 matches 9 bases. Per the germline V gene, CDR1 is DFQATT and CDR2 is SNEGSKA (reference sequence). The CDR3 length is 11 residues. V gave up 5 bases and J gave up 6 bases; unmatched junction bases: 1. CDR3 residues: CSAYRGPEAFF. The CDR3 region has the DNA TGCAGTGCTTACAGGGGGCCTGAAGCTTTCTTT.

The chain links TRBV20-1 to TRBJ1-2, with a weak D call TRBD1 (5 bases). Deletions cut 1 base from V and 4 bases from J, with 10 bases between. The CDR3 runs 13 residues. Germline V gene sequence: CDR1 DFQATT, CDR2 SNEGSKA (reference sequence). The CDR3 sequence is CSARGRGTYGYTF. CDR3 nucleotide sequence: TGCAGTGCTAGAGGACGGGGCACCTATGGCTACACCTTC.

This clonotype has a count of ten or more. This rearrangement joins TRBV4-3 to TRBJ1-4; 7 bases are shared with TRBD1. With V trimmed by 4 bases and J by 7 bases, 6 bases remained unmatched. The CDR3 spans 14 residues. Looked up from germline, CDR1 is LGHNA and CDR2 is YSLEER. The DNA for the CDR3 is TGCGCCAGCAGCCCGAGGGGGCCGGGTGAAAAACTGTTTTTT. Its protein product is CASSPRGPGEKLFF.

At least ten counts were recorded for this clonotype. The V call is TRBV10-3, the J call TRBJ2-3; unclear D gene. CDR1 and CDR2 from the germline V gene are ENHRY and SYGVKD. The CDR3 totals 11 residues. The V end was cut by 6 bases, the J end by 3 bases, with 4 bases between. The DNA of the CDR3 is TGTGCCATCAGAAGGACAGATACGCAGTATTTT. This codes for CAIRRTDTQYF.

This clonotype came up a few times. The V and J genes are TRBV28 and TRBJ1-1, with TRBD1 matching over 8 bases. The CDR3 consists of 14 residues. Germline CDR1 is MDHEN and CDR2 is SYDVKM. The trim removed 4 bases at V and 5 bases at J, leaving 6 bases unmatched. The CDR3, as DNA: TGTGCCAGCAGTTCGTGGACAGGGAGGACTGAAGCTTTCTTT. Its protein is CASSSWTGRTEAFF. The variable domain in full, completed from reference TRBV28 and TRBJ1-1, reads DVKVTQSSRYLVKRTGEKVFLECVQDMDHENMFWYRQDPGLGLRLIYFSYDVKMKEKGDIPEGYSVSREKKERFSLILESASTNQTSMYLCASSSWTGRTEAFFGQGTRLTVV.